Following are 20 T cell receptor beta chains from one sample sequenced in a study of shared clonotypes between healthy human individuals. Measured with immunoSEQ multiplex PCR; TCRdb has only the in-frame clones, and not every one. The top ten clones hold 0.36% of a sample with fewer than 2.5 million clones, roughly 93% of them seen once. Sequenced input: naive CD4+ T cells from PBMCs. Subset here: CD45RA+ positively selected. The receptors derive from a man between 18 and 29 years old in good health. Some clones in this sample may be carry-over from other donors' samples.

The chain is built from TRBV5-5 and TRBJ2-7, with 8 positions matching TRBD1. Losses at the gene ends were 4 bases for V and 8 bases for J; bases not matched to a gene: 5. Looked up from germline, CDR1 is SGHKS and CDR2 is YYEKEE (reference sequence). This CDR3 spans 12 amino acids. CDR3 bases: TGTGCCAGCAGCAGGGACAGGTCCCAGCAGTACTTC. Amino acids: CASSRDRSQQYF. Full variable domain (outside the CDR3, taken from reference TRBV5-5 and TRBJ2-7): DAGVTQSPTHLIKTRGQQVTLRCSPISGHKSVSWYQQVLGQGPQFIFQYYEKEERGRGNFPDRFSARQFPNYSSELNVNALLLGDSALYLCASSRDRSQQYFGPGTRLTVT.

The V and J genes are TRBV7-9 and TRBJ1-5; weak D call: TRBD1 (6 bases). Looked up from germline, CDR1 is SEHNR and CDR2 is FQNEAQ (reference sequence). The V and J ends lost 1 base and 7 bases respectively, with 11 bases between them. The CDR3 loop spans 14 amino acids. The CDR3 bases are TGTGCCAGCAGCTTAGGGGGGGCTGGACAGCCCCAGCATTTT. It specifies CASSLGGAGQPQHF.

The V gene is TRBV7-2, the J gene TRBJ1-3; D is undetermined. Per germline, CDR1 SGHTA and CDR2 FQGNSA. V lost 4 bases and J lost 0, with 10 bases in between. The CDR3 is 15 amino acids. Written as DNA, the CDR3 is TGTGCCAGCAGCTCCGCTCGGGACTCTGGAAACACCATATATTTT. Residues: CASSSARDSGNTIYF.

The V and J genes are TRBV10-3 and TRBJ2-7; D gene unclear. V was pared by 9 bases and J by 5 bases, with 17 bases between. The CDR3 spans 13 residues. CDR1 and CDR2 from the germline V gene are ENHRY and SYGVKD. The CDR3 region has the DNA TGTGCCATACTCGGAGTACTTGACCACGAGCAGTACTTC. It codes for CAILGVLDHEQYF.

The CDR3 loop reads CASSLDGDYYEQYF. In DNA, the CDR3 is TGTGCCAGCAGCTTAGACGGGGACTACTACGAGCAGTACTTC. The genes are TRBV7-8 and TRBJ2-7; TRBD2 matches at 7 bases. The V and J ends lost 1 base and 3 bases, in that order; junction bases with no gene match: 3. The CDR3 spans 14 residues. Germline loops: CDR1 SGHVS, CDR2 FQNEAQ. The variable domain in full, with the rest retrieved from reference TRBV7-8 and TRBJ2-7, is GAGVSQSPRYKVAKRGQDVALRCDPISGHVSLFWYQQALGQGPEFLTYFQNEAQLDKSGLPSDRFFAERPEGSVSTLKIQRTQQEDSAVYLCASSLDGDYYEQYFGPGTRLTVT.

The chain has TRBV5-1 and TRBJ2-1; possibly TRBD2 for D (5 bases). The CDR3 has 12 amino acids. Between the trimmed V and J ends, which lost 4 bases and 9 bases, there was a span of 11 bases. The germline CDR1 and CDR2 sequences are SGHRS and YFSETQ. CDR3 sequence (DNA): TGCGCCAGCAGCCTACTTGGAGGTGAGCAGTTCTTC. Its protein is CASSLLGGEQFF.

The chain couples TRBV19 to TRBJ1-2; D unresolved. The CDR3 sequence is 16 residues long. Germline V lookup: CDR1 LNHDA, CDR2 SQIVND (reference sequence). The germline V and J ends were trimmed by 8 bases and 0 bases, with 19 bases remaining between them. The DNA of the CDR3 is TGTGCCAGTGTTCCCAGCGAGGCCAGGACTAACTATGGCTACACCTTC. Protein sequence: CASVPSEARTNYGYTF.

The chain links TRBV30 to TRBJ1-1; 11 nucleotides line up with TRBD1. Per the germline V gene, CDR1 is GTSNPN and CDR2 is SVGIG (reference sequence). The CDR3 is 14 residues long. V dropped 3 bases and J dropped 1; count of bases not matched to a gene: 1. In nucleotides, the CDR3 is TGTGCCTGGAGAGGACAGGGGGCGAACACTGAAGCTTTCTTT. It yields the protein CAWRGQGANTEAFF.

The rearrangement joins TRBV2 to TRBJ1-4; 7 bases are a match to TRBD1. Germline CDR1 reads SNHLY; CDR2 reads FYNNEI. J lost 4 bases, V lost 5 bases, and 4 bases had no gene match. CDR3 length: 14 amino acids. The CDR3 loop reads CASSQGQLNEKLFF. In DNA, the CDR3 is TGTGCCAGCAGTCAGGGACAGCTTAATGAAAAACTGTTTTTT.

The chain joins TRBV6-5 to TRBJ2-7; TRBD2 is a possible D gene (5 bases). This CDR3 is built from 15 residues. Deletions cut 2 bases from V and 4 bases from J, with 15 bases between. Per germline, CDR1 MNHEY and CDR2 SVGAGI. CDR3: CASSYQVTRTYEQYF. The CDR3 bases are TGTGCCAGCAGTTACCAGGTTACTAGAACTTACGAGCAGTACTTC.

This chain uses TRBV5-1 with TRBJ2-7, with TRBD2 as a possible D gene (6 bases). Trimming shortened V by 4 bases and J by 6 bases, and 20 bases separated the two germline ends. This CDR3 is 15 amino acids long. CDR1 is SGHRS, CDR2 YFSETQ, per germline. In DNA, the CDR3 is TGCGCCAGCAGCCCACCCACGACGGGGACTGGCGAGCAGTACTTC. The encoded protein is CASSPPTTGTGEQYF.

CDR3 amino acids: CASRAGKGYTGELFF. Written as DNA, the CDR3 is TGTGCCAGCAGGGCAGGGAAGGGGTACACCGGGGAGCTGTTTTTT. The chain has TRBV5-8 and TRBJ2-2; D perhaps matches TRBD1 (5 bases). Germline CDR1 reads SGHTS; CDR2 reads YDEGEE. The CDR3 runs to 15 residues. Trimming left V 5 bases short and J 3 bases short, with 14 bases between. Full variable domain (remainder filled in from reference TRBV5-8 and TRBJ2-2): EAGVTQSPTHLIKTRGQQATLRCSPISGHTSVYWYQQALGLGLQFLLWYDEGEERNRGNFPPRFSGRQFPNYSSELNVNALELEDSALYLCASRAGKGYTGELFFGEGSRLTVL.

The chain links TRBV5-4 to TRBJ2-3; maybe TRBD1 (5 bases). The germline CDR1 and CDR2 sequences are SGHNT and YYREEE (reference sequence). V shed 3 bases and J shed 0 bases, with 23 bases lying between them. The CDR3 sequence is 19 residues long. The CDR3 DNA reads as TGTGCCAGCAGCTACGACTTACGACAGTCCCCTTTTAGCACAGATACGCAGTATTTT. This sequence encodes CASSYDLRQSPFSTDTQYF. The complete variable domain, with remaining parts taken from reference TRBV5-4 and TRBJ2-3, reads ETGVTQSPTHLIKTRGQQVTLRCSSQSGHNTVSWYQQALGQGPQFIFQYYREEENGRGNFPPRFSGLQFPNYSSELNVNALELDDSALYLCASSYDLRQSPFSTDTQYFGPGTRLTVL.

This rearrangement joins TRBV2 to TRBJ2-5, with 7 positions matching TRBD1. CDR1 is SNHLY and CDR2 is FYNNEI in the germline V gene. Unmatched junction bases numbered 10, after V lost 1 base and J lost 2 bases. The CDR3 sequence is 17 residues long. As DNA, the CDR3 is TGTGCCAGCAGTGAAGTCCCCTCGACAGGGCGACAAGAGACCCAGTACTTC. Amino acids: CASSEVPSTGRQETQYF.

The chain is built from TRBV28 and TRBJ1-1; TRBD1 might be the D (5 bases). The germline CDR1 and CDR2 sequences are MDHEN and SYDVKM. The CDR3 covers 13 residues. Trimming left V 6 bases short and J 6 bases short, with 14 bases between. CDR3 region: CASSSGGPAEAFF. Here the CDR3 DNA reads TGTGCCAGCAGCTCGGGGGGACCCGCTGAAGCTTTCTTT.

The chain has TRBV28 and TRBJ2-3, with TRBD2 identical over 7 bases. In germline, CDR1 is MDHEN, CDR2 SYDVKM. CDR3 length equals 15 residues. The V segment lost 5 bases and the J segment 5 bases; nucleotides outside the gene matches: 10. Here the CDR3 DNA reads TGTGCCAGCAGTCCCCCTGGGGGGGAAGGAGATACGCAGTATTTT. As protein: CASSPPGGEGDTQYF.

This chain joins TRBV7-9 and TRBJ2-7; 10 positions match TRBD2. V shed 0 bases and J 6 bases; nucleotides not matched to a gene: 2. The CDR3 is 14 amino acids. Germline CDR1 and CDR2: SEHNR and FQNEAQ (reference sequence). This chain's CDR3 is CASSLASGRVEQYF. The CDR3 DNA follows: TGTGCCAGCAGCTTAGCGAGCGGGAGGGTCGAGCAGTACTTC.

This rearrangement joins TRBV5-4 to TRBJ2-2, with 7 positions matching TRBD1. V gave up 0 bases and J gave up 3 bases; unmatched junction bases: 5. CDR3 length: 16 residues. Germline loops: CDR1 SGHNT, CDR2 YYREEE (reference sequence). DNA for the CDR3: TGTGCCAGCAGCTTGGGTAGGGGGCTGGACACCGGGGAGCTGTTTTTT. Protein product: CASSLGRGLDTGELFF.

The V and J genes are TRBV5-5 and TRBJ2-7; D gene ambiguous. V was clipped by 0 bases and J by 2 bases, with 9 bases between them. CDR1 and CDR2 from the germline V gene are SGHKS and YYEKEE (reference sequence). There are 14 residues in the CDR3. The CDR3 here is CASSLDGLTYEQYF. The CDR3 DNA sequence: TGTGCCAGCAGCTTGGATGGCCTAACCTACGAGCAGTACTTC.

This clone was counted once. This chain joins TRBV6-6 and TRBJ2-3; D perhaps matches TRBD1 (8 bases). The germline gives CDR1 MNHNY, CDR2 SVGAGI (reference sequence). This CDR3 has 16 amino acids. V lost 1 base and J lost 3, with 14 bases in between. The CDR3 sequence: CASSYLQGGVTDTQYF. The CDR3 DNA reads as TGTGCCAGCAGTTACTTACAGGGGGGGGTTACAGATACGCAGTATTTT.